This paragraph covers one TCR beta chain sequence. This entry belongs to a study of OX40 agonist ivuxolimab in advanced cancers. The table came from immunoSEQ multiplex PCR; TCRdb's copy has only in-frame clones and leaves some out. The table includes around 94,000 clones, 92% detected once. V shed 2 bases and J shed 2 bases, with 10 bases lying between them. Germline CDR1 MDHEN, CDR2 SYDVKM. The CDR3 consists of 15 residues. The rearrangement uses TRBV28 and TRBJ1-5, with a possible D match to TRBD1 (5 bases). This sample comprised CD4+ or CD8+ T cells sorted from blood, obtained in a trial of the OX40 agonist ivuxolimab. The source of this sequence is an adult with an advanced solid tumor such as melanoma, head and neck, liver or kidney cancer. As DNA, the CDR3 is TGTGCCAGCAGTTTAGAGAGGGGTGGCAATCAGCCCCAGCATTTT. Its protein is CASSLERGGNQPQHF.